These T cell receptor beta chains were read from a single sample in a study of cytomegalovirus exposure and HLA in healthy donors. The assay was immunoSEQ multiplex PCR, and TCRdb's table has in-frame clones only and misses some. The table shows about 120,000 clones, with 80% to 90% occurring only once. The sequenced sample was PBMCs. The origin of the receptors is a woman under 30 in good health and CMV-seronegative. CDR3s include the opening cysteine and the closing phenylalanine or tryptophan. Each record gives: clone size, V gene, D gene, J gene, CDR3 protein, CDR3 DNA. D genes are given only for firm matches. The listing skips clone size in some rows; elsewhere it reads once, few, many or a size class.

abundance: -; v_gene: TRBV10-3; d_gene: TRBD1; j_gene: TRBJ2-5; CDR3aa: CAISDPTGDETQYF; CDR3nt: TGTGCCATCAGTGACCCCACAGGGGATGAGACCCAGTACTTC
abundance: -; v_gene: TRBV19; d_gene: -; j_gene: TRBJ2-2; CDR3aa: CASSILGAGELFF; CDR3nt: TGTGCCAGTAGTATTTTGGGAGCCGGGGAGCTGTTTTTT
abundance: -; v_gene: TRBV30; d_gene: TRBD1; j_gene: TRBJ1-2; CDR3aa: CAWSVLGGGASDGYTF; CDR3nt: TGTGCCTGGAGTGTACTCGGAGGGGGCGCTTCCGATGGCTACACCTTC
abundance: many; v_gene: TRBV5-1; d_gene: TRBD2; j_gene: TRBJ2-5; CDR3aa: CASSSSGGRSKETQYF; CDR3nt: TGCGCCAGCAGCTCTAGCGGGGGACGGTCAAAAGAGACCCAGTACTTC
abundance: -; v_gene: TRBV7-9; d_gene: -; j_gene: TRBJ2-3; CDR3aa: CASRQVDTDTQYF; CDR3nt: TGTGCCAGCAGACAGGTAGATACAGATACGCAGTATTTT
abundance: -; v_gene: TRBV15; d_gene: -; j_gene: TRBJ1-4; CDR3aa: CATKGEGSEKLFF; CDR3nt: TGTGCCACCAAGGGGGAGGGAAGCGAAAAACTGTTTTTT
abundance: -; v_gene: TRBV7-9; d_gene: -; j_gene: TRBJ1-1; CDR3aa: CASSNQRQNTEAFF; CDR3nt: TGTGCCAGCAGTAACCAGCGGCAGAACACTGAAGCTTTCTTT
abundance: -; v_gene: TRBV29-1; d_gene: TRBD1; j_gene: TRBJ2-2; CDR3aa: CSVVGTAITGELFF; CDR3nt: TGCAGCGTCGTCGGGACAGCAATTACCGGGGAGCTGTTTTTT
abundance: -; v_gene: TRBV6-6; d_gene: -; j_gene: TRBJ1-5; CDR3aa: CASSYSVRGSNQPQHF; CDR3nt: TGTGCCAGCAGTTACTCTGTACGGGGTAGCAATCAGCCCCAGCATTTT
abundance: once; v_gene: TRBV2; d_gene: -; j_gene: TRBJ1-2; CDR3aa: CASQGLGGYTF; CDR3nt: TGTGCCAGTCAGGGGTTGGGAGGCTACACCTTC
abundance: -; v_gene: TRBV7-9; d_gene: TRBD1; j_gene: TRBJ1-4; CDR3aa: CASSVGQGREKLFF; CDR3nt: TGTGCCAGCAGCGTGGGACAGGGTCGGGAAAAACTGTTTTTT
abundance: -; v_gene: TRBV6-4; d_gene: -; j_gene: TRBJ2-1; CDR3aa: CASSDRDNNEQFF; CDR3nt: TGTGCCAGCAGTGACCGGGACAACAATGAGCAGTTCTTC
abundance: -; v_gene: TRBV5-4; d_gene: TRBD1; j_gene: TRBJ1-6; CDR3aa: CASSTTGTELLSYNSPLHF; CDR3nt: TGTGCCAGCAGCACCACCGGGACAGAACTTCTCTCCTATAATTCACCCCTCCACTTT
abundance: once; v_gene: TRBV2; d_gene: TRBD2; j_gene: TRBJ2-4; CDR3aa: CASSTLEGGPSGTKNIQYF; CDR3nt: TGTGCCAGCAGTACACTTGAGGGGGGGCCTAGCGGGACCAAAAACATTCAGTACTTC
abundance: -; v_gene: TRBV10-2; d_gene: TRBD1; j_gene: TRBJ1-2; CDR3aa: CASSKAQGLAYGYTF; CDR3nt: TGCGCCAGCAGTAAGGCACAGGGGTTAGCCTATGGCTACACCTTC
abundance: -; v_gene: TRBV20-1; d_gene: -; j_gene: TRBJ2-7; CDR3aa: CSAPKAVEQYF; CDR3nt: TGCAGTGCCCCTAAAGCCGTCGAGCAGTACTTC
abundance: -; v_gene: TRBV13; d_gene: -; j_gene: TRBJ2-7; CDR3aa: CASSQLGGNPPYEQYF; CDR3nt: TGTGCCAGCAGCCAATTGGGCGGGAACCCTCCCTACGAGCAGTACTTC
abundance: once; v_gene: TRBV30; d_gene: -; j_gene: TRBJ2-7; CDR3aa: CAWSRGKAHEQYF; CDR3nt: TGTGCCTGGTCCCGGGGGAAGGCCCACGAGCAGTACTTC
abundance: -; v_gene: TRBV10-3; d_gene: -; j_gene: TRBJ2-3; CDR3aa: CAISQSRASGSTDTQYF; CDR3nt: TGTGCCATCAGCCAATCGAGGGCCAGCGGGAGCACAGATACGCAGTATTTT
abundance: -; v_gene: TRBV14; d_gene: TRBD2; j_gene: TRBJ2-7; CDR3aa: CASSQRSDGLVYEQYF; CDR3nt: TGTGCCAGCAGCCAAAGGTCCGACGGACTAGTCTACGAGCAGTACTTC
abundance: -; v_gene: TRBV7-9; d_gene: -; j_gene: TRBJ1-1; CDR3aa: CASGQLNTEAFF; CDR3nt: TGTGCCAGCGGACAGTTGAACACTGAAGCTTTCTTT
abundance: -; v_gene: TRBV6-5; d_gene: -; j_gene: TRBJ1-2; CDR3aa: CAPLGGSGYTF; CDR3nt: TGTGCTCCGCTCGGGGGTTCTGGCTACACCTTC
abundance: -; v_gene: TRBV5-1; d_gene: -; j_gene: TRBJ1-3; CDR3aa: CASSLAGSKYGTSPSGNTIYF; CDR3nt: TGCGCCAGCAGCTTGGCTGGGAGCAAGTATGGGACATCCCCCTCTGGAAACACCATATATTTT
abundance: -; v_gene: TRBV2; d_gene: -; j_gene: TRBJ1-1; CDR3aa: CASSLTVGDTEAFF; CDR3nt: TGTGCCAGCAGTCTCACGGTCGGGGACACTGAAGCTTTCTTT
abundance: -; v_gene: TRBV6-5; d_gene: -; j_gene: TRBJ2-3; CDR3aa: CASRLHADTDTQYF; CDR3nt: TGTGCCAGCAGACTGCACGCGGATACAGATACGCAGTATTTT
abundance: -; v_gene: TRBV4-2; d_gene: TRBD1; j_gene: TRBJ1-1; CDR3aa: CASSQEEGSRDRVTEAFF; CDR3nt: TGTGCCAGCAGCCAAGAGGAGGGATCCAGGGACAGGGTAACTGAAGCTTTCTTT
abundance: -; v_gene: TRBV28; d_gene: -; j_gene: TRBJ2-3; CDR3aa: CASSPSSIAGPRTDTQYF; CDR3nt: TGTGCCAGCAGCCCCTCCTCTATCGCGGGCCCACGCACAGATACGCAGTATTTT
abundance: -; v_gene: TRBV28; d_gene: TRBD2; j_gene: TRBJ2-5; CDR3aa: CASSSEREAQLTQYF; CDR3nt: TGTGCCAGCAGTTCAGAGCGGGAGGCCCAACTGACCCAGTACTTC
abundance: -; v_gene: TRBV19; d_gene: -; j_gene: TRBJ2-2; CDR3aa: CASTTVAGELFF; CDR3nt: TGTGCCAGTACTACGGTGGCCGGGGAGCTGTTTTTT
abundance: -; v_gene: TRBV2; d_gene: TRBD1; j_gene: TRBJ2-7; CDR3aa: CASQTGDRAYEQYF; CDR3nt: TGTGCCAGCCAGACCGGGGACAGAGCCTACGAGCAGTACTTC
abundance: -; v_gene: TRBV9; d_gene: TRBD1; j_gene: TRBJ1-1; CDR3aa: CASSGGTGQFAEAFF; CDR3nt: TGTGCCAGCAGCGGGGGGACAGGACAATTCGCTGAAGCTTTCTTT
abundance: -; v_gene: TRBV7-9; d_gene: TRBD1; j_gene: TRBJ2-1; CDR3aa: CASSDRVYNEQFF; CDR3nt: TGTGCCAGCAGCGACAGGGTCTACAATGAGCAGTTCTTC
abundance: -; v_gene: TRBV25-1; d_gene: TRBD2; j_gene: TRBJ2-7; CDR3aa: CASSEGGSYEQYF; CDR3nt: TGTGCCAGCAGTGAGGGCGGGAGCTACGAGCAGTACTTC
abundance: -; v_gene: TRBV6-1; d_gene: -; j_gene: TRBJ1-1; CDR3aa: CAVESGGYTEAFF; CDR3nt: TGTGCCGTAGAATCGGGTGGGTACACTGAAGCTTTCTTT
abundance: -; v_gene: TRBV7-2; d_gene: -; j_gene: TRBJ2-3; CDR3aa: CASSQSTDTQYF; CDR3nt: TGTGCCAGCAGCCAGTCCACAGATACGCAGTATTTT
abundance: -; v_gene: TRBV13; d_gene: TRBD2; j_gene: TRBJ2-1; CDR3aa: CASSYRLAAYNEQFF; CDR3nt: TGTGCCAGCAGCTACAGACTAGCAGCCTACAATGAGCAGTTCTTC
abundance: -; v_gene: TRBV5-1; d_gene: -; j_gene: TRBJ2-3; CDR3aa: CASRELGFADTQYF; CDR3nt: TGCGCCAGCCGAGAATTGGGCTTCGCAGATACGCAGTATTTT
abundance: -; v_gene: TRBV5-6; d_gene: -; j_gene: TRBJ1-1; CDR3aa: CASTQAENTEAFF; CDR3nt: TGTGCCAGCACCCAGGCCGAGAACACTGAAGCTTTCTTT
abundance: -; v_gene: TRBV9; d_gene: -; j_gene: TRBJ2-7; CDR3aa: CASSVEASSLYEQYF; CDR3nt: TGTGCCAGCAGCGTAGAGGCTAGCAGTCTTTACGAGCAGTACTTC
abundance: few; v_gene: TRBV11-2; d_gene: -; j_gene: TRBJ2-7; CDR3aa: CASSLIPTGSYEQYF; CDR3nt: TGTGCCAGCAGCTTAATCCCAACAGGGTCCTACGAGCAGTACTTC
abundance: many; v_gene: TRBV6-1; d_gene: TRBD2; j_gene: TRBJ2-1; CDR3aa: CASSTDSGGRDEQFF; CDR3nt: TGTGCCAGCAGTACGGACAGCGGGGGACGGGATGAGCAGTTCTTC
abundance: few; v_gene: TRBV5-5; d_gene: -; j_gene: TRBJ1-1; CDR3aa: CASSYTRDTEAFF; CDR3nt: TGTGCCAGCAGCTACACCCGGGACACTGAAGCTTTCTTT
abundance: -; v_gene: TRBV15; d_gene: -; j_gene: TRBJ1-5; CDR3aa: CATSRDGREPQHF; CDR3nt: TGTGCCACCAGCAGAGATGGGCGTGAGCCCCAGCATTTT